One and the same sample provided the 19 T cell receptor beta chains below, sequenced in a study of PD-L1 blockade in urothelial cancer. Data came from immunoSEQ multiplex PCR; TCRdb stores just in-frame clones and leaves some out. The sample has around 45,000 clones; around 89% are singletons. Sequences were derived from PBMCs, sampled around atezolizumab (anti-PD-L1) treatment. Source of these receptors: a woman aged 60-75 years with urothelial cancer.

This clone came up once. The gene calls are TRBV2 and TRBJ2-1; 9 bases match TRBD1. Germline CDR1 SNHLY, CDR2 FYNNEI. The CDR3 is 13 residues long. V was pared by 11 bases and J by 3 bases, with 5 bases of the junction left unmatched. The DNA of the CDR3 is TGTGCCGGAAGGGGACAGGGCTACAATGAGCAGTTCTTC. It yields the protein CAGRGQGYNEQFF.

This chain uses TRBV7-7 with TRBJ1-5; 8 bases align to TRBD1. The ends lost 2 bases at V and 4 bases at J; junction bases unmatched: 10. Germline lookup yields CDR1 SSHAT and CDR2 FNYEAQ (reference sequence). The CDR3 totals 17 residues. The CDR3 region has the DNA TGTGCCAGCAGCTTACTTCAGGACAGGGTTTGTAATCAGCCCCAGCATTTT. Translating gives CASSLLQDRVCNQPQHF.

CDR3 in amino acids: CASSLDTASTDTQYF. The CDR3 DNA sequence: TGCGCCAGCAGCTTGGACACAGCAAGCACAGATACGCAGTATTTT. This chain connects TRBV5-1 to TRBJ2-3; D is uncertain. Trimming shortened V by 0 bases and J by 0 bases, and 8 bases separated the two germline ends. CDR1 is SGHRS, CDR2 YFSETQ, per germline. The CDR3 spans 15 residues.

The chain is built from TRBV4-3 and TRBJ2-1; possibly TRBD2 for D (5 bases). This CDR3 has 15 amino acids. V was trimmed by 4 bases and J by 12 bases, leaving 22 bases between them. Germline CDR1 LGHNA, CDR2 YSLEER. The CDR3 coding sequence is TGCGCCAGCAGCCTTTACTCCGAGGGTCGTTATGGGCAGTTCTTC. Its protein product is CASSLYSEGRYGQFF.

The gene calls are TRBV7-2 and TRBJ2-1; 8 bases align to TRBD1. V lost 5 bases, J lost 5 bases, and 8 bases stayed unmatched. The length of the CDR3 is 15 residues. Per the germline V gene, CDR1 is SGHTA and CDR2 is FQGNSA. CDR3 DNA sequence: TGTGCCAGCAGCCGCGGAGGACAGGGTAACAATGAGCAGTTCTTC. Translated: CASSRGGQGNNEQFF.

The chain employs TRBV6-6 and TRBJ2-7; 8 positions agree with TRBD1. CDR3 length: 15 amino acids. Germline lookup yields CDR1 MNHNY and CDR2 SVGAGI (reference sequence). The ends lost 2 bases at V and 4 bases at J; junction bases unmatched: 7. CDR3 protein: CASSYRAGGSYEQYF. Written as DNA, the CDR3 is TGTGCCAGCAGTTACAGGGCAGGGGGCAGTTACGAGCAGTACTTC.

The J gene is TRBJ2-5, the V gene TRBV2; 11 bases align to TRBD2. Trimming cost V 10 bases and J 4 bases; bases outside gene matches: 11. Per the germline V gene, CDR1 is SNHLY and CDR2 is FYNNEI. The CDR3 spans 15 residues. The CDR3 spells CATGRTSGSPETQYF. CDR3 coding DNA: TGTGCCACCGGACGGACTAGCGGGTCGCCAGAGACCCAGTACTTC.

V and J are TRBV5-1 and TRBJ2-5, with 8 bases matching TRBD2. Germline-derived CDR1 and CDR2 are SGHRS and YFSETQ. This CDR3 has 13 residues. V trimming: 1 base; J trimming: 4 bases; junction bases outside the gene matches: 0. Here the CDR3 reads CASSLTSGETQYF. The CDR3 nucleotides are TGCGCCAGCAGCTTGACTAGCGGAGAGACCCAGTACTTC.

This chain links TRBV27 with TRBJ1-5; D perhaps matches TRBD1 (6 bases). Germline V gene data show CDR1 as MNHEY and CDR2 as SMNVEV (reference sequence). This CDR3 spans 15 amino acids. V lost 2 bases, J lost 7 bases, and 15 bases lay in between. The CDR3 nucleotides are TGTGCCAGCAGTTTAAAGGGCGGTGGGGGCCAGCCCCAGCATTTT. This encodes CASSLKGGGGQPQHF.

The chain uses TRBV18 and TRBJ2-2; D perhaps matches TRBD1 (5 bases). Trimming removed 1 base at V and 4 bases at J, with 13 bases between. CDR1 KGHSH and CDR2 LQKENI come from the germline V gene. The CDR3 runs 16 residues. CDR3 residues: CASSPRGPTSTGELFF. DNA of the CDR3: TGTGCCAGCTCACCACGGGGCCCTACCTCCACCGGGGAGCTGTTTTTT. The whole variable domain, filled in from reference TRBV18 and TRBJ2-2, reads NAGVMQNPRHLVRRRGQEARLRCSPMKGHSHVYWYRQLPEEGLKFMVYLQKENIIDESGMPKERFSAEFPKEGPSILRIQQVVRGDSAAYFCASSPRGPTSTGELFFGEGSRLTVL.

The chain recombines TRBV9 with TRBJ1-2; D is ambiguous. Germline V gene data show CDR1 as SGDLS and CDR2 as YYNGEE. V lost 3 bases, J lost 4 bases, and 19 bases lay in between. The CDR3 consists of 16 residues. This chain's CDR3 is CASSGGRGNPLYGYTF. CDR3 nucleotides: TGTGCCAGCAGCGGAGGGAGAGGAAACCCTCTCTATGGCTACACCTTC.

V and J are TRBV21-1 and TRBJ1-5. TRBV21-1 is a pseudogene. The CDR3 contains 17 residues. CDR3 loop: CASSKAWRPPGNQPQHF. DNA for the CDR3: TGTGCCAGCAGCAAAGCGTGGAGGCCCCCAGGCAATCAGCCCCAGCATTTT.

This clone appeared a few times. The rearrangement joins TRBV28 to TRBJ2-7; D possibly corresponds to TRBD1 (6 bases). The CDR3 covers 13 residues. The germline gives CDR1 MDHEN, CDR2 SYDVKM. V gave up 7 bases and J gave up 2 bases, with 12 bases separating them. CDR3 amino acids: CASKGVSAYEQYF. CDR3 in DNA: TGTGCCAGCAAGGGGGTAAGCGCCTACGAGCAGTACTTC.

This clone was observed a single time. This rearrangement joins TRBV5-1 to TRBJ1-4; TRBD1 matches 7 bases. The trim removed 1 base at V and 3 bases at J, leaving 3 bases unmatched. The CDR3 runs 15 residues. CDR1 is SGHRS and CDR2 is YFSETQ in the germline V gene. The chain's CDR3 is CASSLQGEANEKLFF. CDR3 in DNA: TGCGCCAGCAGCTTGCAGGGGGAGGCTAATGAAAAACTGTTTTTT.

A word on this clone: The identical CDR3 is also encoded by other nucleotide sequences in the sample. The chain carries TRBV5-1 and TRBJ2-5; 16 bases fit TRBD2. The trim removed 3 bases at V and 1 base at J, leaving 3 bases unmatched. CDR3 length: 17 residues. Germline V gene sequence: CDR1 SGHRS, CDR2 YFSETQ. Here the CDR3 reads CASSWGLAGGVQETQYF. In nucleotides, the CDR3 is TGCGCCAGCAGCTGGGGACTAGCGGGGGGGGTCCAAGAGACCCAGTACTTC.

The chain combines TRBV11-3 with TRBJ2-1; TRBD1 matches 7 bases. Trimming cost V 6 bases and J 8 bases; bases outside gene matches: 16. This CDR3 region has 16 residues. CDR1 is SGHNT and CDR2 is YENEEA in the germline V gene. For the CDR3, the DNA is TGTGCCAGCAGTGCCGAGAGCAAGACAGGGCTCGATGAGCAGTTCTTC. This translates into CASSAESKTGLDEQFF.

V usage is TRBV28 and J usage is TRBJ2-7; 11 bases match TRBD2. Germline assignment: CDR1 MDHEN and CDR2 SYDVKM. The ends lost 8 bases at V and 3 bases at J; junction bases unmatched: 3. This CDR3 region has 13 residues. CDR3 nucleotides: TGTGCCAGCGATGGGACTAGCGGCTACGAGCAGTACTTC. This codes for CASDGTSGYEQYF.

The chain combines TRBV6-5 with TRBJ2-7, with D tentatively TRBD1 (6 bases). From germline, CDR1 is MNHEY and CDR2 SVGAGI. CDR3 length: 15 amino acids. V was clipped by 2 bases and J by 0 bases, with 11 bases between them. The CDR3 protein is CASSYRAGASYEQYF. For the CDR3, the DNA is TGTGCCAGCAGTTACAGGGCAGGGGCCTCCTACGAGCAGTACTTC.

The J gene is TRBJ1-1, the V gene TRBV19; 7 positions match TRBD1. V lost 7 bases, J lost 5 bases, and 16 bases stayed unmatched. The CDR3 is made up of 16 amino acids. Germline CDR1 LNHDA, CDR2 SQIVND (reference sequence). CDR3 amino acids: CASIPGQARFWTEAFF. The DNA of the CDR3 is TGTGCCAGTATCCCCGGACAGGCGAGATTTTGGACTGAAGCTTTCTTT.